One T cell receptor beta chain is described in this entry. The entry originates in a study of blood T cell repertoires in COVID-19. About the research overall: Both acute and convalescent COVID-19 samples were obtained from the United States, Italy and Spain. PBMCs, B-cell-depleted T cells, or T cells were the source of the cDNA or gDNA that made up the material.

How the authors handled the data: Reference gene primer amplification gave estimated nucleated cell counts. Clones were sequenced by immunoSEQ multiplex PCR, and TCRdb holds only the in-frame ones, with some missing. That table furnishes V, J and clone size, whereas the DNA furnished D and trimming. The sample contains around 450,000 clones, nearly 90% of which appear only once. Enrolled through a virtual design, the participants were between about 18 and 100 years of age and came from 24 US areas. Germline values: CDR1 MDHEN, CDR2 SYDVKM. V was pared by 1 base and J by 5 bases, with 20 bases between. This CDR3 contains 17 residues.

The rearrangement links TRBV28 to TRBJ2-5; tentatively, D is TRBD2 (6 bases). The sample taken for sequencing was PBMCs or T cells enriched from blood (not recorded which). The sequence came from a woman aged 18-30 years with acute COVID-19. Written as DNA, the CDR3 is TGTGCCAGCAGTTTATTTGCCCTCAGATCTGGGGGGGAGACCCAGTACTTC. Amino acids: CASSLFALRSGGETQYF.